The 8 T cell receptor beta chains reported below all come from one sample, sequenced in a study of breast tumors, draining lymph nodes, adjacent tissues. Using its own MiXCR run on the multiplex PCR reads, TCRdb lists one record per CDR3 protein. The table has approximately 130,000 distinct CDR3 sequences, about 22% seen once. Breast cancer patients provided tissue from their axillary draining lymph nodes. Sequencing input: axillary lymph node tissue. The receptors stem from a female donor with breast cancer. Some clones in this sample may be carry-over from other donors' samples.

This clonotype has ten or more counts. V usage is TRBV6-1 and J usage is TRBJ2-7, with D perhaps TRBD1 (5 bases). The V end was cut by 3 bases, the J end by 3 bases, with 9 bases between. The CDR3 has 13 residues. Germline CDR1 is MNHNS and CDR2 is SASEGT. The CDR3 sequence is CASSDWTSYEQYF. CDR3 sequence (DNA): TGTGCCAGCAGTGATTGGACAAGCTACGAGCAGTACTTC.

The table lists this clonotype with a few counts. The CDR3 is CASSLPSTGGTYEQYF. CDR3 nucleotides: TGTGCCAGCAGTTTACCCTCGACAGGGGGAACCTACGAGCAGTACTTC. V is TRBV28 and J is TRBJ2-7; 9 bases map to TRBD1. Germline loops: CDR1 MDHEN, CDR2 SYDVKM. V shed 2 bases, J shed 2 bases, and the junction held 7 bases outside the gene matches. The CDR3 loop spans 16 amino acids.

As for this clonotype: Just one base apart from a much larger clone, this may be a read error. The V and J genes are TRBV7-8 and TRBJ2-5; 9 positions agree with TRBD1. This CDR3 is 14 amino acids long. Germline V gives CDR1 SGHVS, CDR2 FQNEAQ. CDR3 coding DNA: TGTGCCGGCAGCGCGACAGGGGGACGGGAGACCCAGTACTTC. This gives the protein CAGSATGGRETQYF.

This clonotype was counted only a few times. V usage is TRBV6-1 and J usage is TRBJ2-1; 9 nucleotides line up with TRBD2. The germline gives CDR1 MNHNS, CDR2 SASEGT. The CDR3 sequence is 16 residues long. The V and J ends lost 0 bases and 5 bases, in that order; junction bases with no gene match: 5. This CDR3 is CASSEAAGGGHNEQFF. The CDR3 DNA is TGTGCCAGCAGTGAAGCGGCGGGAGGGGGGCACAATGAGCAGTTCTTC.

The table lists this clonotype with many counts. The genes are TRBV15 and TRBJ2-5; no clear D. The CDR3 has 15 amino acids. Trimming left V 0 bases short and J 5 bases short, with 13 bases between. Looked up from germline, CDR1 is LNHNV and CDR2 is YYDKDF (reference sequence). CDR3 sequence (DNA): TGTGCCACCAGCAGAGATACGGCTAGTAGGGAGACCCAGTACTTC. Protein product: CATSRDTASRETQYF.

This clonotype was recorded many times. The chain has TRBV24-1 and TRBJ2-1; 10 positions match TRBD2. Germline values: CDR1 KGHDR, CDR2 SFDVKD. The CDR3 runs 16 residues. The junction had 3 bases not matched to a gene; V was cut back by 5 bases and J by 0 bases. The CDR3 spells CATSGSSGSSYNEQFF. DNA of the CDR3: TGTGCCACCAGTGGCTCTAGCGGGAGCTCCTACAATGAGCAGTTCTTC.

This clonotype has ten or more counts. In nucleotides, the CDR3 is TGCAGTGCTAGCCCGGGACTAGCTTTTACCGAGACCCAGTACTTC. Translating it yields CSASPGLAFTETQYF. V usage is TRBV20-1 and J usage is TRBJ2-5; 9 bases are a match to TRBD2. V was pared by 3 bases and J by 5 bases, with 10 bases of the junction left unmatched. The germline gives CDR1 DFQATT, CDR2 SNEGSKA (reference sequence). The CDR3 totals 15 residues.

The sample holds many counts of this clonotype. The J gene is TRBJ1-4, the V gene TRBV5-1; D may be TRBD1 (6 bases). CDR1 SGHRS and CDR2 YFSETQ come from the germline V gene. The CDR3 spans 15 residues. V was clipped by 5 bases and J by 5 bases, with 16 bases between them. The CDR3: CASSSHAGANEKLFF. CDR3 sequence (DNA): TGCGCCAGCAGTTCCCACGCGGGGGCGAATGAAAAACTGTTTTTT. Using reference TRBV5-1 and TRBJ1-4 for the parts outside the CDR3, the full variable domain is KAGVTQTPRYLIKTRGQQVTLSCSPISGHRSVSWYQQTPGQGLQFLFEYFSETQRNKGNFPGRFSGRQFSNSRSEMNVSTLELGDSALYLCASSSHAGANEKLFFGSGTQLSVL.